This TCR beta chain originates from a study of shared T cell receptors in the human thymus. The CDR3 loop spans 17 amino acids. Germline lookup yields CDR1 GTSNPN and CDR2 SVGIG (reference sequence). V trimming: 3 bases; J trimming: 2 bases; junction bases outside the gene matches: 13. Measured with immunoSEQ multiplex PCR; TCRdb has only the in-frame clones, and not every one. The sample shows 700,000 to 750,000 clones, approximately 85% of them seen only once. The same sample was also studied in work on human thymus T cells.

The receptor's source is a girl less than two years old with a congenital heart defect. The sequencing input was thymocytes. The genes are TRBV30 and TRBJ1-2; 9 bases match TRBD1. The CDR3 here is CAWRYHEGTGTNYGYTF. CDR3 sequence (DNA): TGTGCCTGGAGATATCACGAGGGGACAGGGACCAACTATGGCTACACCTTC. Based on the CDR3 plus reference TRBV30 and TRBJ1-2, the full variable domain is SQTIHQWPATLVQPVGSPLSLECTVEGTSNPNLYWYRQAAGRGLQLLFYSVGIGQISSEVPQNLSASRPQDRQFILSSKKLLLSDSGFYLCAWRYHEGTGTNYGYTFGSGTRLTVV.